This T cell receptor (beta chain) was sequenced in a study of monozygotic twins with inflammatory bowel disease. Turning to this clonotype: Its antigen remains unknown.

Whole blood, unsorted for T cells, was the source of total RNA. Each UMI harboured a 6-nucleotide sample barcode and was appended via template switching. TCRdb reprocessed the 5' RACE reads, with one entry per CDR3 protein and no DNA. The sample has a few hundred thousand distinct CDR3 sequences. The CDR3 contains 15 residues. Germline loops: CDR1 LGHNA, CDR2 YNFKEQ. Study results and caveats: There was no support for any single strong signal or clonotype associated with IBD. Fewer shared clonotypes with others were found in IBD patients than in healthy twins, especially with disease activity.

This TCR derives from a human donor with ulcerative colitis or Crohn's disease, or a healthy co-twin of an affected twin (not recorded which). The sequenced sample was blood. The rearrangement links TRBV4-2 to TRBJ2-2. This CDR3 is CASSQEVGRTGELFF.